The clone carrying this T cell receptor beta chain was seen a few times. Its target is not known. TCRdb re-analysed the RT-PCR reads in MiXCR, keeping a single row per CDR3 protein. Of hundreds of thousands of distinct CDR3 sequences in the sample, 14% were seen once. CDR1 DFQATT and CDR2 SNEGSKA come from the germline V gene (reference sequence). The CDR3 loop spans 18 amino acids. Trimming removed 0 bases from V and 8 bases from J; junction bases left unmatched: 18. The sample comes from a study of response to subunit inactivated influenza vaccine. The study, taken as a whole, reports: Each seasonal influenza vaccination, the authors suggested, recruits few new T cells.

The starting material was PBMCs from blood, obtained less than 15 days before vaccination. The chain has TRBV20-1 and TRBJ2-1; TRBD2 aligns across 8 bases. The TCR was taken from a man over 45 who received an inactivated influenza vaccine. The CDR3 DNA is TGCAGTGCTAGAGATTTAGACGGATATAGCGGGATAGTAGATGAGCAGTTCTTC. Translated, it gives CSARDLDGYSGIVDEQFF.